This section outlines one T cell receptor (beta chain) sequence together with its context. What it binds is not known. This specimen comes from a study of Ad26.COV2.S vaccination and SARS-CoV-2 variants. Study information: Participants got Ad26.COV2.S intramuscularly, once or twice 56 days apart. Broader study findings: The authors reported substantial breadth in spike-specific CD8+ and CD4+ T cell responses after vaccination.

V was clipped by 4 bases and J by 3 bases, with 2 bases between them. This CDR3 has 11 amino acids. Germline CDR1 KGHDR, CDR2 SFDVKD. As to treatment: about 20 received Ad26.COV2.S at low or high dose, single or two shots; roughly five received placebo; per-sample allocation not given. Following the first vaccine or placebo injection, samples were taken on day 63. Method: immunoSEQ multiplex PCR; TCRdb's copy keeps in-frame clones and lacks some. Among 300,000 to 400,000 clones listed, about 88% were seen once. The receptor was derived from a person aged 18-65 years who received the Ad26.COV2.S COVID-19 vaccine or a placebo. The sample here was peripheral blood, taken in a trial of Ad26.COV2.S vaccine versus placebo. The chain has TRBV24-1 and TRBJ1-2, with D unclear. This CDR3 is CATSDHYGYTF. CDR3 nucleotides: TGTGCCACCAGTGACCACTATGGCTACACCTTC.